The present T cell receptor (beta chain) was sequenced within a study of blood T cell repertoires in COVID-19. As for the study in general: Both acute and convalescent COVID-19 samples were obtained from the United States, Italy and Spain. Sources were T cells, B-cell-depleted T cells, or PBMCs; the material itself was cDNA or gDNA.

Source study methods: Amplification of reference gene primers provided the estimated nucleated cell counts. Generated by immunoSEQ multiplex PCR, the TCRdb table keeps only in-frame clones and is missing some. V and J calls and clone size are copied from that table; D and trimming were computed from the DNA. The sample holds roughly 300,000 clones, approximately 82% seen once. CDR1 is SNHLY, CDR2 FYNNEI, per germline. The V and J ends lost 10 bases and 5 bases respectively, with 17 bases between them. CDR3 length: 13 residues. The chain links TRBV2 to TRBJ1-1; D possibly corresponds to TRBD1 (5 bases). The sequence was obtained from a woman aged 50 to 60 with acute or convalescent COVID-19. Sequenced sample: peripheral blood. CDR3 DNA sequence: TGTGCCACCGGCCCCCGGGGGGGAACTGAAGCTTTCTTT. It is translated as CATGPRGGTEAFF. The whole variable domain, remainder taken from reference TRBV2 and TRBJ1-1, is EPEVTQTPSHQVTQMGQEVILRCVPISNHLYFYWYRQILGQKVEFLVSFYNNEISEKSEIFDDQFSVERPDGSNFTLKIRSTKLEDSAMYFCATGPRGGTEAFFGQGTRLTVV.